The clone carrying this T cell receptor (beta chain) was seen at least ten times. Its antigen is not known. Carrying unique molecular identifiers, the cDNA also gained a universal primer site through template switching. TCRdb recomputed calls from the 5' RACE reads with MiXCR, one row per CDR3 protein. The profile covers 200,000 to 250,000 distinct CDR3 sequences, with 7.5% appearing a single time and over 5% taken by the ten largest. This specimen belongs to a study of identical twins. The study's findings and limits: Where beta out-of-frame sequences were concerned, excess twin sharing was weaker.

This CDR3 comprises 14 residues. V was shortened by 5 bases and J by 1 base, with 11 bases between the two germline ends. These data were likewise used in another study, on yellow fever vaccine responses in identical twins.

This clonotype originated in a woman in her late teens or twenties in good health. V gene TRBV12-3 or TRBV12-4 combines with J gene TRBJ1-1; D not resolved. The specimen was CD8+ T cells sorted from blood. The CDR3 DNA reads TGTGCCAGCAGTCCCAGTATTCCGAACACTGAAGCTTTCTTT. This gives the protein CASSPSIPNTEAFF.